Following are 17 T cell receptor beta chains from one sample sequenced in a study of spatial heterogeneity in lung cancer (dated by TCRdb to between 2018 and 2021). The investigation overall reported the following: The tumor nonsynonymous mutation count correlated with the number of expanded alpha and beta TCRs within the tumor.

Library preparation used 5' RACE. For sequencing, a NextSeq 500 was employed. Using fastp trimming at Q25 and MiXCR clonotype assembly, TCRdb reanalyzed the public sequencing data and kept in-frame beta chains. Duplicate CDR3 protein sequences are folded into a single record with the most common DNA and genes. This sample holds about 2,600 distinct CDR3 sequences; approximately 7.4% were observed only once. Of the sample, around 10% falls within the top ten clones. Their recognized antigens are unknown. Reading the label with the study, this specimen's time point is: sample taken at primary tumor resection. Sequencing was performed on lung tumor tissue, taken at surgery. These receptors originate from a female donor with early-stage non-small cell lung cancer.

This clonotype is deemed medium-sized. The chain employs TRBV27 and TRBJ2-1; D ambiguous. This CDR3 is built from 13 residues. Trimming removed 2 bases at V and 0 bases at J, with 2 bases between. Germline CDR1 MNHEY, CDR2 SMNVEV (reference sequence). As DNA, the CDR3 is TGTGCCAGCAGTTTAAGCTCCTACAATGAGCAGTTCTTC. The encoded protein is CASSLSSYNEQFF.

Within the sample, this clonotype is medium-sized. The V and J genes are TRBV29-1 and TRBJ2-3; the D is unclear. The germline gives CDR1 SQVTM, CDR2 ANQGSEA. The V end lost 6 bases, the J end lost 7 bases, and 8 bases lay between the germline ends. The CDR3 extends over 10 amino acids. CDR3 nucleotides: TGCAGCGTGGGTGGAAATACGCAGTATTTT. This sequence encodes CSVGGNTQYF.

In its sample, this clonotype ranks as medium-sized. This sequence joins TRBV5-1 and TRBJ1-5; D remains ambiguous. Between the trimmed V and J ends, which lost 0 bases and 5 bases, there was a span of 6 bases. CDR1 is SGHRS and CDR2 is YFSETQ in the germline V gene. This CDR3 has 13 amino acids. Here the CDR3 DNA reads TGCGCCAGCAGCTTGGAGCTAGATCAGCCCCAGCATTTT. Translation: CASSLELDQPQHF. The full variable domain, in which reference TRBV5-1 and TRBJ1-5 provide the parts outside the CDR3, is KAGVTQTPRYLIKTRGQQVTLSCSPISGHRSVSWYQQTPGQGLQFLFEYFSETQRNKGNFPGRFSGRQFSNSRSEMNVSTLELGDSALYLCASSLELDQPQHFGDGTRLSIL.

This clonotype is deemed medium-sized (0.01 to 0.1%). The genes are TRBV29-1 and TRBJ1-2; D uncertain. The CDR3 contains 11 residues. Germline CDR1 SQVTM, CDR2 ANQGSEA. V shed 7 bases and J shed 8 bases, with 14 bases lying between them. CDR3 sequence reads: CSGWAVGGYTF. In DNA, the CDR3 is TGCAGCGGCTGGGCCGTGGGGGGCTACACCTTC.

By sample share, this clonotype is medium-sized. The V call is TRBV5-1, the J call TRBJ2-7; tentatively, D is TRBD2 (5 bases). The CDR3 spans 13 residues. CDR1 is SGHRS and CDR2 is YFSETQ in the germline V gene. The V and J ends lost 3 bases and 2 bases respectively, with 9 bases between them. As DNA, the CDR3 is TGCGCCAGCAGCTCTCCCGGGGCCTACGAGCAGTACTTC. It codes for CASSSPGAYEQYF. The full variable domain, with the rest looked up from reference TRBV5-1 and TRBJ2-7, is KAGVTQTPRYLIKTRGQQVTLSCSPISGHRSVSWYQQTPGQGLQFLFEYFSETQRNKGNFPGRFSGRQFSNSRSEMNVSTLELGDSALYLCASSSPGAYEQYFGPGTRLTVT.

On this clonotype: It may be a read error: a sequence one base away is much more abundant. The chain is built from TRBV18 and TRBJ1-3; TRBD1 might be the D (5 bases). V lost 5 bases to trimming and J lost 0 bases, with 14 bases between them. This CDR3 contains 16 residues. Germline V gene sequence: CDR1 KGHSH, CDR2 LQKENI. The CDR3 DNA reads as TGTGCCAGCTCATCATCCAGGGCAGGCTCTGGAAACACCATATATTTT. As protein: CASSSSRAGSGNTIYF.

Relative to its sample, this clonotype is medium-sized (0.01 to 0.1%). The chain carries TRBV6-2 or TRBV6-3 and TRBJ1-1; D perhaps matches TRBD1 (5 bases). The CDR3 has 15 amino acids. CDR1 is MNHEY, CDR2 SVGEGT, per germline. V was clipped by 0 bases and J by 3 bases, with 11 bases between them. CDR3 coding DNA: TGTGCCAGCAGTTACTCCCCGGGGCTGGACACTGAAGCTTTCTTT. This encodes CASSYSPGLDTEAFF.

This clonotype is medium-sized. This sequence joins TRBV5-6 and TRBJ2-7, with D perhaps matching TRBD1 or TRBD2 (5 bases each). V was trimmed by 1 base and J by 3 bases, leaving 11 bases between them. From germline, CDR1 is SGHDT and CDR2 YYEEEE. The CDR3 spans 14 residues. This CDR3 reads CASSLWGTHYEQYF. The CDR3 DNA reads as TGTGCCAGCAGCTTGTGGGGGACCCACTACGAGCAGTACTTC.

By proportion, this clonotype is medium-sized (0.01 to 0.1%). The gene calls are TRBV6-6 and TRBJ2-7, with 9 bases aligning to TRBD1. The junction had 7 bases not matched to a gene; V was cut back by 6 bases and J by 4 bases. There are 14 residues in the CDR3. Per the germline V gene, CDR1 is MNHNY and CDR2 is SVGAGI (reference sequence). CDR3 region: CASSDRGFRYEQYF. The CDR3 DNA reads TGTGCCAGCAGCGACAGGGGGTTTAGGTACGAGCAGTACTTC.

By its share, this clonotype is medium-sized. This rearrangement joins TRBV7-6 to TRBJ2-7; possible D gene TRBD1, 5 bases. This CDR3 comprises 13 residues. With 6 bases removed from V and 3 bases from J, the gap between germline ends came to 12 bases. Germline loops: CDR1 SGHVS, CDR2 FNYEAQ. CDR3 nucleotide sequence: TGTGCCAGCAGAAGACAGACGGGCTACGAGCAGTACTTC. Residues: CASRRQTGYEQYF.

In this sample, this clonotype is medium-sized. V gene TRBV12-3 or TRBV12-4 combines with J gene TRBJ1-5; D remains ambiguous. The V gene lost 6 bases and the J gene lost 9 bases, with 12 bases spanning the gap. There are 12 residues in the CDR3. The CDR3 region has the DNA TGTGCCAGCAGCTTCAGAGGGAGGCCCCAGCATTTT. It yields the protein CASSFRGRPQHF.

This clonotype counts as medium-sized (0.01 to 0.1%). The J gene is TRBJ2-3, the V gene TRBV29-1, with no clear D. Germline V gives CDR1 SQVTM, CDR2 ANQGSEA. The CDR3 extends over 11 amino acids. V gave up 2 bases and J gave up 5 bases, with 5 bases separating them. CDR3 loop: CSVELVDTQYF. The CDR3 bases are TGCAGCGTTGAATTAGTAGATACGCAGTATTTT.

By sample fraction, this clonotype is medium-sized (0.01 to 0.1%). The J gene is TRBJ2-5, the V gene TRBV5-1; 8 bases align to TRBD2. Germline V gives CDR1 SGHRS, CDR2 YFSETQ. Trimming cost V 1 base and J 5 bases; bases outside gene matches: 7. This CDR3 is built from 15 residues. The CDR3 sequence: CASSLKRGGRETQYF. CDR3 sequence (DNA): TGCGCCAGCAGCTTGAAACGGGGGGGCCGGGAGACCCAGTACTTC.

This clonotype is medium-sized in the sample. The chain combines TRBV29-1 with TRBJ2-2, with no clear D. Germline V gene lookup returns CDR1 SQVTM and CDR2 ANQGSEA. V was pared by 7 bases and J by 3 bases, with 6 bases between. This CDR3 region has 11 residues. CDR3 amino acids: CSAADTGELFF. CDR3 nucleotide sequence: TGCAGCGCTGCGGACACCGGGGAGCTGTTTTTT.

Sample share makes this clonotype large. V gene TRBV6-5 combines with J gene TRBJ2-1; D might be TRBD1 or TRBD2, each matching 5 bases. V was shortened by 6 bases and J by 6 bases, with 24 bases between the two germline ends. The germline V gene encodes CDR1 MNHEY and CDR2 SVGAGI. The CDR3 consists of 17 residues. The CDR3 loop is CASRRGEAYPFGNEQFF. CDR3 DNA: TGTGCCAGCAGGCGAGGGGAAGCCTACCCATTTGGCAATGAGCAGTTCTTC.

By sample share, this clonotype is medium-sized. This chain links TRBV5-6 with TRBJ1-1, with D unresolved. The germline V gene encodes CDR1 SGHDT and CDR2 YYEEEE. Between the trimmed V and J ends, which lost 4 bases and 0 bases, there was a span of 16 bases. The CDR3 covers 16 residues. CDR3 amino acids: CASSPEGGVMNTEAFF. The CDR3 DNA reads TGTGCCAGCAGCCCCGAAGGCGGGGTGATGAACACTGAAGCTTTCTTT.

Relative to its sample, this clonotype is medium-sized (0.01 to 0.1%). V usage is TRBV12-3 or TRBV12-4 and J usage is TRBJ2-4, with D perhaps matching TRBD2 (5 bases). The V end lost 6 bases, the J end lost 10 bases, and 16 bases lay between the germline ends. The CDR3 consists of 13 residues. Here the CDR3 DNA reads TGTGCCAGCAGCACAAGGGTCAGAGGGATTCAGTACTTC. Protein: CASSTRVRGIQYF.